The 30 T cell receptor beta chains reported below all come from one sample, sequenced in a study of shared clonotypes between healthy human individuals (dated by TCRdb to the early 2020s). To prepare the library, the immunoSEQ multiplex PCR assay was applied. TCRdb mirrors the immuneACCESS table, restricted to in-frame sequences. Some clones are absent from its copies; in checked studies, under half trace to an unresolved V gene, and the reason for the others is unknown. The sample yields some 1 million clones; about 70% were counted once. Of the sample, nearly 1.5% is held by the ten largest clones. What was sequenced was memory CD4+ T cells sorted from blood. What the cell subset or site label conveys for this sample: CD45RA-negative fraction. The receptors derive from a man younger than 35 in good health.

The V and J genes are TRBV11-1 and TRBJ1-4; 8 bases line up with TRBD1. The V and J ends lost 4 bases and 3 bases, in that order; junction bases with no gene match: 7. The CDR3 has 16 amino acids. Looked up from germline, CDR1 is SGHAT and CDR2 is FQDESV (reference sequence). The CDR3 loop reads CASSSRADRANEKLFF. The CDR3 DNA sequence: TGTGCCAGCAGCTCCAGAGCGGACAGGGCTAATGAAAAACTGTTTTTT.

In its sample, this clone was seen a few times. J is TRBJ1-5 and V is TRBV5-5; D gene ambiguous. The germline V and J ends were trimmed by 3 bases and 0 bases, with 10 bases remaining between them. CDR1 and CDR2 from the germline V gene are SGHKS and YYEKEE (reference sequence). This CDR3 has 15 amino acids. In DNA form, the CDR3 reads TGTGCCAGCAGCTGGGGAAGGGTTAGCAATCAGCCCCAGCATTTT. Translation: CASSWGRVSNQPQHF.

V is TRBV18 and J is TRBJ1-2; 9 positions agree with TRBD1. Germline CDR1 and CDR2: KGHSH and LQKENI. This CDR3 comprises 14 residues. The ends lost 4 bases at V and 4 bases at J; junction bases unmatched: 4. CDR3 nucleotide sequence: TGTGCCAGCTCACACAGGGGGCCGGGCTATGGCTACACCTTC. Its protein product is CASSHRGPGYGYTF.

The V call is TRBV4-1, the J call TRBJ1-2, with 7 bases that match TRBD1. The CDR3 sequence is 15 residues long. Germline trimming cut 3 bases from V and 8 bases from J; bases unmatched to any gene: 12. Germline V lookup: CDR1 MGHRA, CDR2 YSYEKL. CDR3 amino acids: CASSHDTGTASGYTF. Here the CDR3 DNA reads TGCGCCAGCAGCCATGATACCGGGACAGCGAGCGGCTACACCTTC.

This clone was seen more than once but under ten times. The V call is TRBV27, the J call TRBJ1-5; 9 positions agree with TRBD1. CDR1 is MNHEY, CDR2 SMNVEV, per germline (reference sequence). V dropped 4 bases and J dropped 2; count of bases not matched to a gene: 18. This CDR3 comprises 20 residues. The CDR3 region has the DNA TGTGCCAGCAGTTCCGCCAACAGACCCGGGACAGGGATAGGCAATCAGCCCCAGCATTTT. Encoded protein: CASSSANRPGTGIGNQPQHF.

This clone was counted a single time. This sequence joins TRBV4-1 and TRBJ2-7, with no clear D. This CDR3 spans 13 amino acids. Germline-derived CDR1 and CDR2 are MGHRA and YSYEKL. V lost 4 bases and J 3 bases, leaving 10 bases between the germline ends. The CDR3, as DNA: TGCGCCAGCAGCCGAAACTATGACTACGAGCAGTACTTC. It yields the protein CASSRNYDYEQYF.

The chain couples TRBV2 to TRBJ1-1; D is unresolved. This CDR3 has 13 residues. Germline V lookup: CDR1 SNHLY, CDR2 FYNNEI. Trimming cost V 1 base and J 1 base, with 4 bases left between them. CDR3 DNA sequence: TGTGCCAGCAGTGAAGGCTGGAACACTGAAGCTTTCTTT. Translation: CASSEGWNTEAFF. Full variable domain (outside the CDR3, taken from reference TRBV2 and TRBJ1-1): EPEVTQTPSHQVTQMGQEVILRCVPISNHLYFYWYRQILGQKVEFLVSFYNNEISEKSEIFDDQFSVERPDGSNFTLKIRSTKLEDSAMYFCASSEGWNTEAFFGQGTRLTVV.

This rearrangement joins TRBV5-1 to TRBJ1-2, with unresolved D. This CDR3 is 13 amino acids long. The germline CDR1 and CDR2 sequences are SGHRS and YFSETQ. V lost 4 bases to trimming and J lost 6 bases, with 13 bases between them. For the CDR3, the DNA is TGCGCCAGCAGCCTAGTTGGATTAGATGGCTACACCTTC. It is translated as CASSLVGLDGYTF.

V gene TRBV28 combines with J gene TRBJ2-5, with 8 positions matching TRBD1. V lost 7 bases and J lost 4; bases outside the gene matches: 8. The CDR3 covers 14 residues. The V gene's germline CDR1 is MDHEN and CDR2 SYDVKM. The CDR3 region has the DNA TGTGCCAGCACTCGGCAGGGGGCCCCAGAGACCCAGTACTTC. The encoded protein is CASTRQGAPETQYF. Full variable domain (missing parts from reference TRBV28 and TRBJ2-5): DVKVTQSSRYLVKRTGEKVFLECVQDMDHENMFWYRQDPGLGLRLIYFSYDVKMKEKGDIPEGYSVSREKKERFSLILESASTNQTSMYLCASTRQGAPETQYFGPGTRLLVL.

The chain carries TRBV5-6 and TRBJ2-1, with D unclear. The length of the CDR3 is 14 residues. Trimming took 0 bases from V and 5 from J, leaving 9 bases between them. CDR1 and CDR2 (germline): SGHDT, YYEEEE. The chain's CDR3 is CASSLVALHNEQFF. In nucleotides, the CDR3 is TGTGCCAGCAGCTTGGTGGCCCTCCACAATGAGCAGTTCTTC.

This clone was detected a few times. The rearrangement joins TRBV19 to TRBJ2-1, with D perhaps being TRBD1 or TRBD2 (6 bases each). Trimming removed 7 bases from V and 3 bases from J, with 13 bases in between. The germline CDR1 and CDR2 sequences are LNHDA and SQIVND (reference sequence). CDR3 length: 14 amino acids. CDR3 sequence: CASIGGGLYNEQFF. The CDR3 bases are TGTGCCAGTATAGGTGGGGGGCTCTACAATGAGCAGTTCTTC.

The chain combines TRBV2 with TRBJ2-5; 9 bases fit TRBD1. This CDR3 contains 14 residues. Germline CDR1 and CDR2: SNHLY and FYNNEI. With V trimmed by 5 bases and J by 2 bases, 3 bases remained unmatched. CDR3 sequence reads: CASSYDRGQETQYF. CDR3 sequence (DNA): TGTGCCAGCAGTTACGACAGGGGGCAAGAGACCCAGTACTTC.

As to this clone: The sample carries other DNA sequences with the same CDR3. For the CDR3, the DNA is TGCGCCAGCAGCCTTCAGGGACAGGGACAAGAGACCCAGTACTTC. Its translation is CASSLQGQGQETQYF. V gene TRBV5-1 combines with J gene TRBJ2-5, with 9 bases fitting TRBD1. The CDR3 contains 15 residues. V lost 4 bases to trimming and J lost 2 bases; unmatched junction nucleotides: 6. CDR1 and CDR2 from the germline V gene are SGHRS and YFSETQ.

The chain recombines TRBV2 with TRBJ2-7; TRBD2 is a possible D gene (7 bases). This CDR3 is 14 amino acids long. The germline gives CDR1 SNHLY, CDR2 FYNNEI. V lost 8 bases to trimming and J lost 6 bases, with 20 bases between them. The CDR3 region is CASRNRDYLSEQYF. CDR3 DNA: TGTGCCAGCCGAAACAGGGACTACCTGTCCGAGCAGTACTTC.

CDR3 nucleotide sequence: TGTGCCAGCAGCGTAACCGGACAGAGATATAATTCACCCCTCCACTTT. This encodes CASSVTGQRYNSPLHF. J is TRBJ1-6 and V is TRBV9, with D perhaps matching TRBD1 (6 bases). The V end lost 1 base, the J end lost 4 bases, and 12 bases lay between the germline ends. The germline gives CDR1 SGDLS, CDR2 YYNGEE. The CDR3 extends over 16 amino acids.

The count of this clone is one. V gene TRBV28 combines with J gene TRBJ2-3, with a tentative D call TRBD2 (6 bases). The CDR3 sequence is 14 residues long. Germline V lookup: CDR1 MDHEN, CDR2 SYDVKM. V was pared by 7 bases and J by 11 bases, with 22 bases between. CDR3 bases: TGTGCCAGCACCGTTGGCGGGGCCTCCGTTGTGCAGTATTTT. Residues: CASTVGGASVVQYF.

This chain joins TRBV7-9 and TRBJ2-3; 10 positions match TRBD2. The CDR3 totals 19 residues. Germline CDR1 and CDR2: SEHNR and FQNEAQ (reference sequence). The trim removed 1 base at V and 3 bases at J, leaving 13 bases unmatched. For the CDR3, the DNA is TGTGCCAGCAGCTTAGGGGTCCAAGCGGGAGGGAGGAGGACAGATACGCAGTATTTT. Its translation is CASSLGVQAGGRRTDTQYF.

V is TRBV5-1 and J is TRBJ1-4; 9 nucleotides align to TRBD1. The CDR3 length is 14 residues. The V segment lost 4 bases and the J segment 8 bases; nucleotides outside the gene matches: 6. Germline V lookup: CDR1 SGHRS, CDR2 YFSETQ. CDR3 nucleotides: TGCGCCAGCAGCGTGGGGACAGGGCACGAAAAACTGTTTTTT. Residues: CASSVGTGHEKLFF.

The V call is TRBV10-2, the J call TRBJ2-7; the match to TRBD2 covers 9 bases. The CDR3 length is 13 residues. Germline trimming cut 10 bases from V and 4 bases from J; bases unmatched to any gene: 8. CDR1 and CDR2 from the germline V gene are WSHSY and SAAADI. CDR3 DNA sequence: TGCGCCACCAAGGCTAGCGGGATATACGAGCAGTACTTC. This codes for CATKASGIYEQYF.

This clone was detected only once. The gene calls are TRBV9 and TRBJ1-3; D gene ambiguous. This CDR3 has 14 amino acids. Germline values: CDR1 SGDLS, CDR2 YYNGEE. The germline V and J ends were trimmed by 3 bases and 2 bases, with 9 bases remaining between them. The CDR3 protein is CASSEGIAGNTIYF. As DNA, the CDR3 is TGTGCCAGCAGCGAGGGCATAGCTGGAAACACCATATATTTT.

The chain's CDR3 is CASRLAGGPVGELFF. The CDR3, as DNA: TGTGCCAGTAGGCTAGCGGGAGGGCCGGTCGGGGAGCTGTTTTTT. This chain connects TRBV19 to TRBJ2-2; 12 bases fit TRBD2. This CDR3 spans 15 amino acids. With 6 bases clipped from V and 7 bases from J, the junction kept 6 bases outside the gene matches. Germline CDR1 is LNHDA and CDR2 is SQIVND (reference sequence).

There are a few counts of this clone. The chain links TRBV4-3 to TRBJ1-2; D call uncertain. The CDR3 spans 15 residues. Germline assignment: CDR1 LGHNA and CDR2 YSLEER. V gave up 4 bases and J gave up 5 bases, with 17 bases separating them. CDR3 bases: TGCGCCAGCAGCCCCGAGATCGGAGGAGGATATGGCTACACCTTC. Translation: CASSPEIGGGYGYTF.

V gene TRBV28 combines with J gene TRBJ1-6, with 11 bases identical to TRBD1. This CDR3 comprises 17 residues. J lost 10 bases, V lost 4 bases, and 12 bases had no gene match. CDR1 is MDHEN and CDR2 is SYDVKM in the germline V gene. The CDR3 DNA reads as TGTGCCAGCAGTTCCCCGCCTGGGACAGGGGGTTGGTCACCCCTCCACTTT. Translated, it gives CASSSPPGTGGWSPLHF.

CDR3 bases: TGTGCCACCTCAGGGACCGCGGGCTCCTACGAGCAGTACTTC. Its protein product is CATSGTAGSYEQYF. The rearrangement joins TRBV28 to TRBJ2-7; the D call may be TRBD1 or TRBD2 (5 bases each). This CDR3 is 14 amino acids long. Per germline, CDR1 MDHEN and CDR2 SYDVKM. Trimming took off 10 bases at V and 0 bases at J, with 16 bases between the two ends. The full variable domain, completed using reference TRBV28 and TRBJ2-7, is DVKVTQSSRYLVKRTGEKVFLECVQDMDHENMFWYRQDPGLGLRLIYFSYDVKMKEKGDIPEGYSVSREKKERFSLILESASTNQTSMYLCATSGTAGSYEQYFGPGTRLTVT.

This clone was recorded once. The CDR3 here is CASRRLAGDRRVGADTQYF. The DNA for the CDR3 is TGTGCCAGCAGGAGACTAGCGGGAGATCGAAGGGTGGGTGCAGATACGCAGTATTTT. The rearrangement links TRBV11-2 to TRBJ2-3; TRBD2 matches 12 bases. There are 19 residues in the CDR3. With V trimmed by 6 bases and J by 4 bases, 17 bases remained unmatched. Germline V gene lookup returns CDR1 SGHAT and CDR2 FQNNGV.

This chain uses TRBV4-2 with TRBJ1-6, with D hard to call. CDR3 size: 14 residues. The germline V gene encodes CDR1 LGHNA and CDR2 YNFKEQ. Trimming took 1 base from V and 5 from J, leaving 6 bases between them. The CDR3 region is CASSQVGNNSPLHF. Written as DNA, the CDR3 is TGTGCCAGCAGCCAAGTTGGTAATAATTCACCCCTCCACTTT.

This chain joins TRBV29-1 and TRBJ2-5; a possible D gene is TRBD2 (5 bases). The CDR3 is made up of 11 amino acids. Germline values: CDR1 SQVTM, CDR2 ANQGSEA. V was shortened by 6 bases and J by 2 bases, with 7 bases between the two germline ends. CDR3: CSVAEQETQYF. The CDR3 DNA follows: TGCAGCGTAGCGGAGCAAGAGACCCAGTACTTC.

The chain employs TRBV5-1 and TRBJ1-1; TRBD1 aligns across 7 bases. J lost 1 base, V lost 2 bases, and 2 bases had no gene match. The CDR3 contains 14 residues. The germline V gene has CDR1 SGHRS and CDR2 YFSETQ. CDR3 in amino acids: CASSFGTANTEAFF. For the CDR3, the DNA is TGCGCCAGCAGCTTCGGGACAGCGAACACTGAAGCTTTCTTT.

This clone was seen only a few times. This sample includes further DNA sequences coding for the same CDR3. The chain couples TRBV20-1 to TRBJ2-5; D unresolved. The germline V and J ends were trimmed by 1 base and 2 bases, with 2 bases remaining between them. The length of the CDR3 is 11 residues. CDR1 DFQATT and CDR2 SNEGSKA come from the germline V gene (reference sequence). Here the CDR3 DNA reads TGCAGTGCTAGAGTACAAGAGACCCAGTACTTC. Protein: CSARVQETQYF.

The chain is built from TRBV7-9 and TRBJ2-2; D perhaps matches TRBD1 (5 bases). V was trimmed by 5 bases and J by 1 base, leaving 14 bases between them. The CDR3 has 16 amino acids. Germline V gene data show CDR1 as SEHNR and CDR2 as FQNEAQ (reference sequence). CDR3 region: CASSPGIGLNTGELFF. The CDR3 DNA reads TGTGCCAGCAGCCCAGGGATCGGGCTGAACACCGGGGAGCTGTTTTTT.